What follows is one TCR beta chain and its context. Data came from immunoSEQ multiplex PCR; TCRdb stores just in-frame clones and leaves some out. The repertoire consists of around 250,000 clones, with more than 75% occurring once and the leading ten covering approximately 5.5%. Germline CDR1 reads KGHSH; CDR2 reads LQKENI. The CDR3 extends over 14 amino acids. V trimming: 3 bases; J trimming: 4 bases; junction bases outside the gene matches: 5. This entry comes from a study of blood T cell repertoires in COVID-19. This TCR was recovered from a woman aged 80 or over with COVID-19, enrolled during active disease. The chain has TRBV18 and TRBJ1-2; TRBD1 agrees at 7 bases. Sequenced input: peripheral blood. CDR3 in DNA: TGTGCCAGCTCACCGTCCGGGACAGTCTATGGCTACACCTTC. Protein sequence: CASSPSGTVYGYTF.